Included here is one T cell receptor beta chain sequence, with context. Its antigen remains unknown. This entry comes from a study of shared clonotypes between healthy human individuals. Whole-study findings and limits: Some naive CD4 clonotypes, about 5.5%, turned up in common across a few donors. Exclusively blood specimens were collected; tissue repertoires likely differ.

The repertoire was sequenced with immunoSEQ multiplex PCR; TCRdb's copy has only in-frame clones and lacks some. The sample lists around 320,000 clones; about nine tenths were seen once. The V gene's germline CDR1 is SGHDT and CDR2 YYEEEE. CDR3 size: 13 residues. V was cut by 4 bases and J by 6 bases, with 14 bases left in between. The donors were adults (healthy and HIV-negative) with no recent acute infections or vaccinations. Sequencing was done on a sample of memory CD8+ T cells sorted from blood. Subset specified: CD45RO+ cells pooled with CCR7-negative TemRA cells. This receptor was identified in a man younger than 35 in good health. This sequence joins TRBV5-6 and TRBJ2-7; D perhaps matches TRBD1 (6 bases). CDR3 bases: TGTGCCAGCAGCGCGTTAACAGGGCTCGAGCAGTACTTC. This translates into CASSALTGLEQYF.